The entry below describes one TCR beta chain. Its antigen is unidentified. Measured with immunoSEQ multiplex PCR; TCRdb has only the in-frame clones, and not every one. The data show some 80,000 clones, over 90% seen once. This record comes from a study of siplizumab effects on memory and regulatory T cells. The length of the CDR3 is 18 residues. CDR1 SGHTA and CDR2 FQGTGA come from the germline V gene. V lost 5 bases to trimming and J lost 0 bases; unmatched junction nucleotides: 6. Study-wide findings and caveats: Alloreactive sequences traceable to unstimulated CD4+ memory cells declined significantly under siplizumab.

This TCR derives from a human donor in good health. This chain links TRBV7-3 with TRBJ2-3, with TRBD2 matching 15 bases. The sequencing sample was made of CD8+ T cells sorted from blood. The chain's CDR3 is CASSVGTSGRSSTDTQYF. In nucleotides, the CDR3 is TGTGCCAGCAGCGTCGGGACTAGCGGGAGGAGTAGCACAGATACGCAGTATTTT. The whole variable domain, remainder taken from reference TRBV7-3 and TRBJ2-3, is GAGVSQTPSNKVTEKGKYVELRCDPISGHTALYWYRQSLGQGPEFLIYFQGTGAADDSGLPNDRFFAVRPEGSVSTLKIQRTERGDSAVYLCASSVGTSGRSSTDTQYFGPGTRLTVL.